The entry below gives a single T cell receptor (beta chain) sequence along with its context. As yet, its antigen is unknown. Per sample, roughly 600 ng of bulk tumor genomic DNA was the template used. Each primary tumor yielded several biopsies, collected far apart from one another at surgery. Curative surgical treatment was performed in patients who had newly diagnosed, untreated non-small cell lung cancer. This CDR3 spans 19 amino acids. The germline V and J ends were trimmed by 5 bases and 0 bases, with 26 bases remaining between them. Germline lookup yields CDR1 SEHNR and CDR2 FQNEAQ (reference sequence). The data derive from a study of immune heterogeneity within non-small cell lung tumors. General study points: High-frequency clones unique to single sites coexisted with identical dominant CDR3 beta clonotypes that recurred across tumor sites within a patient.

TCR beta CDR3 was amplified by multiplex PCR using 32 V and 13 J primers. TCRdb ran MiXCR on the multiplex PCR reads and lists one entry per CDR3 protein. Found here are approximately 6,300 distinct CDR3 sequences, 22% of them singletons; the top ten hold over 8.5%. The chain joins TRBV7-9 to TRBJ2-7; weak D call: TRBD2 (5 bases). This receptor was taken from a man between 65 and 80 years old with non-small cell lung cancer. The material sequenced was lung tumor tissue. CDR3 region: CASSQDSLWQAVSSYEQYF. CDR3 DNA: TGTGCCAGCAGCCAGGACTCCCTGTGGCAGGCCGTTAGCTCCTACGAGCAGTACTTC.